The rows below give T cell receptor beta chains drawn from one sample of a study of OX40 agonist ivuxolimab in advanced cancers. Using immunoSEQ multiplex PCR, the repertoire was profiled, and TCRdb retains in-frame clones only, with some absent. The sample carries about 81,000 clones, under 90% recorded once. The starting material was CD4+ or CD8+ T cells sorted from blood, obtained in a trial of the OX40 agonist ivuxolimab. All receptors derive from an adult with an advanced solid tumor such as melanoma, head and neck, liver or kidney cancer. Each CDR3 is given without its conserved first and last residue. Fields, in order: V gene, D gene, CDR3 protein. The D gene is left open where the match is weak.

V gene: TRBV7-8; D gene: NA; CDR3 protein: ASSLPHSGAQY
V gene: TRBV14; D gene: TRBD1; CDR3 protein: ASSQALEGQGNSPLH
V gene: TRBV29-1; D gene: NA; CDR3 protein: SVERGTLPGPEAF
V gene: TRBV28; D gene: NA; CDR3 protein: ASSFRDGSGNEQF
V gene: TRBV28; D gene: NA; CDR3 protein: ASSLKDQPQH
V gene: TRBV19; D gene: NA; CDR3 protein: ASSIGTAAVLH
V gene: TRBV6-5; D gene: NA; CDR3 protein: ASQTRVEQY
V gene: TRBV2; D gene: NA; CDR3 protein: ASTIGQSSLFYGYT
V gene: TRBV10-2; D gene: NA; CDR3 protein: ASSDGGPPIQY
V gene: TRBV11-2; D gene: NA; CDR3 protein: ASSLDHSGNTIY